Included here is one TCR beta chain sequence, with context. Its antigen is not identified. Some clones are missing from TCRdb's copy, which holds only in-frame ones; the method was immunoSEQ multiplex PCR. The sample consists of a few million clones, approximately 92% of them appearing once. The data belong to a study of shared clonotypes between healthy human individuals. Study-level background: Researchers assigned three CD4 naive, three CD4 memory, two CD8 naive and one CD8 memory plate to each donor.

This CDR3 region has 12 residues. Germline values: CDR1 LNHDA, CDR2 SQIVND (reference sequence). V was trimmed by 8 bases and J by 5 bases, leaving 12 bases between them. The naive CD8 subset, CD45RO-negative cells positively selected for CCR7, excluded terminally differentiated effector memory CD45RA+ cells. Regarding the study as a whole: Researchers sampled only blood; tissue repertoires likely differ.

This chain connects TRBV19 to TRBJ1-1, with D possibly TRBD1 on 6 matching bases. The sequencing sample was made of naive CD8+ T cells from PBMCs. The receptor's source is a man in his late teens or twenties in good health. Some clones in this sample may be carry-over from other donors' samples. CDR3 sequence reads: CASAARGTEAFF. CDR3 DNA sequence: TGTGCCAGTGCTGCTAGGGGGACTGAAGCTTTCTTT.